The subject of this entry is one T cell receptor beta chain. The antigen is undetermined. This record comes from a study of T cells in Graves' hyperthyroidism and ophthalmopathy. General study findings and limits: In the analysis, a 13 V-J model separated ophthalmopathy from stable hyperthyroidism. Ophthalmopathy onset followed model prediction by a median roughly 6.5 months.

Graves' hyperthyroidism without ophthalmopathy progression within 18 months was termed stable. Diagnosis of hyperthyroidism was new in patients aged 18 to 65, and its duration was under 2 months. V lost 5 bases and J lost 4; bases outside the gene matches: 10. Germline CDR1 is MGHRA and CDR2 is YSYEKL. The CDR3 totals 15 residues. TCR beta CDR3 regions were amplified from RNA transcripts. With the HTBI primer set, the TCR CDR3 went through a first round of RT-PCR. TCRdb itself ran the multiplex PCR reads through MiXCR, one entry per CDR3 protein. The table lists about 700,000 distinct CDR3 sequences, 14% of them singletons, with roughly a tenth in the top ten.

This sequence was found in a woman aged 18-35 years with Graves' hyperthyroidism. The V gene is TRBV4-1, the J gene TRBJ1-2, with 7 bases identical to TRBD1. Sequencing used blood. This chain's CDR3 is CASSKQQGLGYGYTF. The CDR3 DNA sequence: TGCGCCAGCAGCAAACAACAGGGGTTGGGCTATGGCTACACCTTC.